Only one count was recorded for the clone carrying this T cell receptor (beta chain). Antigen specificity is unknown. The data originate from a study of cytomegalovirus exposure and HLA in healthy donors. Study-level results: Some V segments, including TRBV6-2 and TRBV6-3, were excluded as indistinguishable.

Germline V gives CDR1 SGHNT, CDR2 YYREEE (reference sequence). The CDR3 runs to 17 residues. The trim removed 2 bases at V and 4 bases at J, leaving 8 bases unmatched. 13 Jbeta primers and 60 Vbeta primers were used for the PCR. TCRdb's copy holds only in-frame clones and misses some; the assay was immunoSEQ multiplex PCR. The table has 200,000 to 250,000 clones, 70% to 85% seen once. The receptor was isolated from a male donor in good health and CMV-seronegative. The V call is TRBV5-4, the J call TRBJ2-2; 10 bases are a match to TRBD1. The sequencing input was PBMCs. DNA of the CDR3: TGTGCCAGCAGCTTAAACACCGGGACAGGGGTCACCGGGGAGCTGTTTTTT. This sequence encodes CASSLNTGTGVTGELFF.